One sample yielded the 32 T cell receptor beta chains listed below, sequenced in a study of blood T cells in healthy people across ages (dated by TCRdb to about 2015). The receptor library was made with 5' RACE. For sequencing, an Illumina HiSeq 2500 was employed. A second 7 to 11 cycle PCR used a sample-barcoded 5' primer and a J-beta primer mix. TCRdb reanalyzed the raw reads on its own, using fastp at Q25 for trimming and MiXCR for clone calling, and kept in-frame beta chains. Every entry covers one CDR3 protein and lists the most common genes and DNA from its rows. Across this sample there are about 1.4 million distinct CDR3 sequences, with roughly 64% seen only once. The top ten hold more than 6% of the sample. Sequencing was done on a sample of blood. The receptor set was obtained from a man aged 18 to 29 in good health.

This rearrangement joins TRBV20-1 to TRBJ2-7; 9 bases match TRBD2. Germline-derived CDR1 and CDR2 are DFQATT and SNEGSKA (reference sequence). The CDR3 runs to 15 residues. The V segment lost 2 bases and the J segment 1 base; nucleotides outside the gene matches: 6. The CDR3 bases are TGCAGTGCTAGACTAGCGGGACATCCATCCTACGAGCAGTACTTC. Protein: CSARLAGHPSYEQYF.

V usage is TRBV20-1 and J usage is TRBJ2-1, with unresolved D. This CDR3 has 16 amino acids. Germline V gene sequence: CDR1 DFQATT, CDR2 SNEGSKA (reference sequence). Trimming removed 3 bases at V and 0 bases at J, with 15 bases between. CDR3 sequence (DNA): TGCAGTGCTAGGGCTGAGAGCGCAGACTCCTACAATGAGCAGTTCTTC. This translates into CSARAESADSYNEQFF.

The chain couples TRBV20-1 to TRBJ2-3, with D maybe TRBD2 (7 bases). There are 13 residues in the CDR3. Trimming took off 5 bases at V and 6 bases at J, with 15 bases between the two ends. Per the germline V gene, CDR1 is DFQATT and CDR2 is SNEGSKA (reference sequence). The CDR3 region is CSAPAGRGDTQYF. In DNA form, the CDR3 reads TGCAGTGCTCCAGCGGGAAGGGGGGATACGCAGTATTTT.

The chain employs TRBV5-6 and TRBJ2-1; the D gene could be TRBD1 or TRBD2 (5 bases each). Germline CDR1 reads SGHDT; CDR2 reads YYEEEE. The CDR3 has 13 residues. Trimming stripped 4 bases from V and 8 bases from J, with 13 bases between. CDR3: CASSLWQGHEQFF. CDR3 nucleotide sequence: TGTGCCAGCAGCCTTTGGCAGGGACATGAGCAGTTCTTC.

This chain links TRBV28 with TRBJ2-7; perhaps TRBD2 as D (6 bases). The length of the CDR3 is 15 residues. V lost 5 bases and J lost 2, with 16 bases in between. Germline V gene data show CDR1 as MDHEN and CDR2 as SYDVKM. This chain's CDR3 is CASSASGVGAYEQYF. In DNA, the CDR3 is TGTGCCAGCAGTGCCTCGGGGGTGGGGGCCTACGAGCAGTACTTC.

This clonotype was found a few times. The chain recombines TRBV6-1 with TRBJ2-4; 9 positions agree with TRBD1. The J call may be wrong; the DNA end is better matched by TRBJ2-7. In germline, CDR1 is MNHNS, CDR2 SASEGT. The CDR3 sequence is 13 residues long. The CDR3 DNA reads as TGTGCCAGTACCCGGGACAGGGCTTACGAGCAGTACTTC. Translating it yields CASTRDRAYEQYF.

CDR3 sequence: CSVGAGKETQYF. The CDR3 DNA is TGCAGCGTTGGGGCAGGAAAAGAGACCCAGTACTTC. The chain combines TRBV29-1 with TRBJ2-5, with unresolved D. With 4 bases removed from V and 3 bases from J, the gap between germline ends came to 9 bases. Germline V gene data show CDR1 as SQVTM and CDR2 as ANQGSEA. CDR3 size: 12 residues.

The chain carries TRBV2 and TRBJ1-4, with D perhaps TRBD1 (6 bases). Between the trimmed V and J ends, which lost 4 bases and 5 bases, there was a span of 11 bases. Germline assignment: CDR1 SNHLY and CDR2 FYNNEI. The CDR3 is made up of 14 amino acids. The DNA for the CDR3 is TGTGCCAGCAGTGTGGGGGCATCGAATGAAAAACTGTTTTTT. Its protein is CASSVGASNEKLFF.

The chain recombines TRBV12-3 or TRBV12-4 with TRBJ2-4, with TRBD2 as a possible D gene (5 bases). Gene TRBJ2-7 matches the end of the DNA better, so the J call may be wrong. The CDR3 extends over 12 amino acids. The CDR3 loop reads CASKGGLDEQYF. Written as DNA, the CDR3 is TGTGCCAGCAAAGGCGGGTTAGACGAGCAGTACTTC.

The V and J genes are TRBV12-3 or TRBV12-4 and TRBJ2-7; D not resolved. The V end lost 1 base, the J end lost 0 bases, and 7 bases lay between the germline ends. The CDR3 has 14 amino acids. CDR3 sequence reads: CASSLVESSYEQYF. The CDR3 bases are TGTGCCAGCAGTTTAGTGGAGAGCTCCTACGAGCAGTACTTC.

The chain joins TRBV5-6 to TRBJ2-5, with 11 bases matching TRBD1. The CDR3 contains 16 residues. The ends lost 2 bases at V and 1 base at J; junction bases unmatched: 4. Germline V gene data show CDR1 as SGHDT and CDR2 as YYEEEE. The CDR3 bases are TGTGCCAGCAGCTTCGGACAGGGGGCGCCCCAAGAGACCCAGTACTTC. Translation: CASSFGQGAPQETQYF.

The rearrangement uses TRBV5-1 and TRBJ1-6; a possible D gene is TRBD1 (6 bases). The CDR3 length is 17 residues. Trimming cost V 9 bases and J 0 bases, with 19 bases left between them. Germline assignment: CDR1 SGHRS and CDR2 YFSETQ. In nucleotides, the CDR3 is TGCGCCACTACCGTGGGGGCCGCGAGCTCCTATAATTCACCCCTCCACTTT. The encoded protein is CATTVGAASSYNSPLHF.

The chain employs TRBV15 and TRBJ1-1, with no clear D. The CDR3 consists of 13 residues. The V gene lost 0 bases and the J gene lost 10 bases, with 12 bases spanning the gap. Germline V gene data show CDR1 as LNHNV and CDR2 as YYDKDF (reference sequence). CDR3 nucleotides: TGTGCCACCAGCAGAGATCGAGTCGGGCGAGCTTTCTTT. It encodes CATSRDRVGRAFF.

CDR3 amino acids: CASLPPQGGNEQFF. Here the CDR3 DNA reads TGTGCCAGCCTCCCCCCACAGGGGGGTAATGAGCAGTTCTTC. The chain uses TRBV28 and TRBJ2-1; 8 bases match TRBD1. CDR1 is MDHEN and CDR2 is SYDVKM in the germline V gene. The CDR3 contains 14 residues. With V trimmed by 8 bases and J by 7 bases, 10 bases remained unmatched.

The gene calls are TRBV27 and TRBJ2-1; 8 bases line up with TRBD2. The CDR3 extends over 14 amino acids. The V and J ends lost 7 bases and 3 bases, in that order; junction bases with no gene match: 5. The V gene's germline CDR1 is MNHEY and CDR2 SMNVEV (reference sequence). CDR3 nucleotides: TGTGCCAGCACCGGGGGGGGATACTACAATGAGCAGTTCTTC. Translating it yields CASTGGGYYNEQFF.

This rearrangement joins TRBV11-2 to TRBJ2-1; D call uncertain. The V and J ends lost 5 bases and 3 bases respectively, with 11 bases between them. The CDR3 loop spans 14 amino acids. Germline CDR1 reads SGHAT; CDR2 reads FQNNGV. Here the CDR3 reads CASSRSEYYNEQFF. The CDR3, as DNA: TGTGCCAGCAGCCGAAGCGAATACTACAATGAGCAGTTCTTC.

In this sample, this clonotype turned up many times. The gene calls are TRBV3-1 and TRBJ2-7; D is undetermined. This CDR3 is 14 amino acids long. Germline CDR1 is LGHDT and CDR2 is YNNKEL (reference sequence). The V end was cut by 1 base, the J end by 0 bases, with 7 bases between. As DNA, the CDR3 is TGTGCCAGCAGCCAAGGCAGGAGCTCCTACGAGCAGTACTTC. Translated: CASSQGRSSYEQYF.

The chain employs TRBV4-1 and TRBJ2-1; possible D gene TRBD1, 5 bases. Trimming shortened V by 3 bases and J by 10 bases, and 22 bases separated the two germline ends. The CDR3 contains 16 residues. Germline CDR1 and CDR2: MGHRA and YSYEKL. The CDR3 coding sequence is TGCGCCAGCAGCCAGCGAACTGAAACAGGCTCCTACGAGCAGTTCTTC. It yields the protein CASSQRTETGSYEQFF.

The chain couples TRBV29-1 to TRBJ2-5, with a tentative D call TRBD2 (6 bases). Germline loops: CDR1 SQVTM, CDR2 ANQGSEA. V dropped 0 bases and J dropped 5 bases, with 10 bases sitting between them. The CDR3 covers 13 residues. The CDR3 DNA is TGCAGCGTTGAAGACAGGGCGGGGGAGACCCAGTACTTC. Translating gives CSVEDRAGETQYF.

The rearrangement joins TRBV4-1 to TRBJ2-5; D uncertain. CDR1 is MGHRA, CDR2 YSYEKL, per germline. Deletions cut 3 bases from V and 4 bases from J, with 15 bases between. The CDR3 runs 15 residues. The CDR3 DNA follows: TGCGCCAGCAGCCACTATGAAAACAGCCTAGAGACCCAGTACTTC. Protein sequence: CASSHYENSLETQYF.

Only a few counts were recorded for this clonotype. The CDR3 is CASSQASPLVNTEAFF. Here the CDR3 DNA reads TGCGCCAGCAGCCAAGCCTCCCCCCTTGTAAACACTGAAGCTTTCTTT. This chain connects TRBV4-1 to TRBJ1-1; D is unclear. This CDR3 spans 16 amino acids. Trimming removed 1 base at V and 2 bases at J, with 14 bases between. Germline V lookup: CDR1 MGHRA, CDR2 YSYEKL.

The chain combines TRBV5-1 with TRBJ2-7, with 7 bases identical to TRBD2. CDR3 length equals 15 residues. Germline CDR1 and CDR2: SGHRS and YFSETQ. The trim removed 0 bases at V and 2 bases at J, leaving 5 bases unmatched. CDR3 bases: TGCGCCAGCAGCTTGGAAGCGGGACCCACCTACGAGCAGTACTTC. It yields the protein CASSLEAGPTYEQYF.

The V call is TRBV4-3, the J call TRBJ1-1; no clear D gene. There are 13 residues in the CDR3. The germline V gene encodes CDR1 LGHNA and CDR2 YSLEER. V lost 8 bases and J 0 bases, leaving 10 bases between the germline ends. For the CDR3, the DNA is TGCGCCAGCGGTAAACAGATGAACACTGAAGCTTTCTTT. Its translation: CASGKQMNTEAFF.

The chain joins TRBV20-1 to TRBJ2-4, with 11 bases lining up with TRBD1. The J call may be incorrect, as the DNA end agrees better with TRBJ2-7. The CDR3 is 16 residues long. Germline assignment: CDR1 DFQATT and CDR2 SNEGSKA (reference sequence). CDR3 region: CSAFELPGQGVYEQYF. DNA for the CDR3: TGCAGTGCTTTCGAACTACCGGGACAGGGGGTCTACGAGCAGTACTTC.

The chain combines TRBV29-1 with TRBJ2-5; D unresolved. Germline lookup yields CDR1 SQVTM and CDR2 ANQGSEA. There are 12 residues in the CDR3. The V gene lost 4 bases and the J gene lost 2 bases, with 8 bases spanning the gap. The CDR3 coding sequence is TGCAGCGTTGCGGCAGGACAAGAGACCCAGTACTTC. It encodes CSVAAGQETQYF.

This chain links TRBV11-2 with TRBJ2-1; D may be TRBD2 (6 bases). V dropped 1 base and J dropped 6 bases, with 13 bases sitting between them. CDR3 size: 15 residues. Germline V gene sequence: CDR1 SGHAT, CDR2 FQNNGV. The chain's CDR3 is CASSLVPDGGNEQFF. As DNA, the CDR3 is TGTGCCAGCAGCTTAGTCCCCGACGGGGGCAATGAGCAGTTCTTC.

This clonotype occurred a few times. The chain couples TRBV4-1 to TRBJ1-2; the D gene is possibly TRBD1 (5 bases). The CDR3 is 15 residues long. Between the trimmed V and J ends, which lost 0 bases and 3 bases, there was a span of 11 bases. The germline V gene has CDR1 MGHRA and CDR2 YSYEKL. The CDR3 region has the DNA TGCGCCAGCAGCCAAGATCCAGGGAGTGACTATGGCTACACCTTC. Protein sequence: CASSQDPGSDYGYTF.

This clonotype was found a few times. This rearrangement joins TRBV28 to TRBJ2-7; D assignment may be TRBD1 or TRBD2 (5 bases each). This CDR3 region has 14 residues. Germline CDR1 and CDR2: MDHEN and SYDVKM. Trimming stripped 7 bases from V and 4 bases from J, with 17 bases between. CDR3 in DNA: TGTGCCAGCACTCAACGGGGCAGGGCATACGAGCAGTACTTC. As protein: CASTQRGRAYEQYF.

The chain has TRBV12-3 or TRBV12-4 and TRBJ2-5, with D maybe TRBD1 (6 bases). This CDR3 is 20 amino acids long. V was clipped by 3 bases and J by 2 bases, with 28 bases between them. In DNA, the CDR3 is TGTGCCAGCAGTTTTCGGGTCTTTCTCTCGATAGACAGGAAACAAGAGACCCAGTACTTC. It specifies CASSFRVFLSIDRKQETQYF.

V is TRBV20-1 and J is TRBJ1-2; D unresolved. Germline loops: CDR1 DFQATT, CDR2 SNEGSKA (reference sequence). CDR3 length equals 11 residues. The V end was cut by 5 bases, the J end by 8 bases, with 12 bases between. Written as DNA, the CDR3 is TGCAGTGCTGGCATAGCTCGGGGCTACACCTTC. Amino acids: CSAGIARGYTF.

In its sample, this clonotype was seen once. The chain uses TRBV29-1 and TRBJ2-7; 8 bases are a match to TRBD2. V lost 4 bases and J lost 6; bases outside the gene matches: 2. From germline, CDR1 is SQVTM and CDR2 ANQGSEA. The CDR3 is 11 residues long. The CDR3 region has the DNA TGCAGCGTTGGGGGGACTAGCGAGCAGTACTTC. Protein product: CSVGGTSEQYF.

The chain employs TRBV29-1 and TRBJ1-3, with TRBD1 matching over 8 bases. CDR3 length: 14 amino acids. V was clipped by 2 bases and J by 0 bases; unmatched bases: 0. Germline V gives CDR1 SQVTM, CDR2 ANQGSEA. In DNA, the CDR3 is TGCAGCGTTGAAACAGGGGGCTCTGGAAACACCATATATTTT. Translation: CSVETGGSGNTIYF.